This T cell receptor (beta chain) was found in a study of a mutant IDH1 vaccine in newly diagnosed glioma. Overall study context: First vaccine doses came 4-6 weeks after radiotherapy alone, or with temozolomide cycles. In the visit schedule, V12 fell in week 35, while V13 fell in week 47.

V lost 0 bases and J 7 bases, leaving 14 bases between the germline ends. This CDR3 has 14 amino acids. CDR1 is SGHRS and CDR2 is YFSETQ in the germline V gene. TCRdb keeps only in-frame clones here, not all; method: immunoSEQ multiplex PCR. The profile shows about 54,000 clones, roughly 84% of them singletons. Noted time point: week 35, safety follow-up. Every vaccination contained 300 ug of the mutant IDH1 20-mer peptide and was paired with topical imiquimod. Patients came in for eight vaccinations, in weeks 1, 3, 5, 7, 11, 15, 19 and 23. Comment on this clone: Its antigen is currently unknown.

This specimen consisted of PBMCs, obtained from a glioma patient whose treatment included an IDH1 peptide vaccine. The receptor was derived from a young woman with glioma. J is TRBJ2-7 and V is TRBV5-1; either TRBD1 or TRBD2 may supply D (5 bases each). CDR3 bases: TGCGCCAGCAGCTTGGACGGGGCACCCGGGGAGCAGTACTTC. It specifies CASSLDGAPGEQYF.